The present T cell receptor (beta chain) was sequenced within a study of blood T cell repertoires in COVID-19. As processed by the authors: Estimation of nucleated cell counts was performed using reference gene primer amplification. TCRdb keeps only in-frame clones here, not all; method: immunoSEQ multiplex PCR. V and J calls and clone size are as listed in that table; D and trimming were resolved from the DNA. This table has 250,000 to 350,000 clones, roughly 86% appearing once. CDR1 is LNHNV and CDR2 is YYDKDF in the germline V gene (reference sequence). V dropped 3 bases and J dropped 7 bases, with 16 bases sitting between them. CDR3 length equals 14 residues.

Sequencing was performed on peripheral blood. This clonotype was obtained from a man between 18 and 35 years old with active or convalescent COVID-19. V usage is TRBV15 and J usage is TRBJ2-7; perhaps TRBD1 as D (6 bases). This chain's CDR3 is CATSSDRPRGEQYF. In DNA form, the CDR3 reads TGTGCCACCAGCAGCGACAGGCCAAGAGGGGAGCAGTACTTC.